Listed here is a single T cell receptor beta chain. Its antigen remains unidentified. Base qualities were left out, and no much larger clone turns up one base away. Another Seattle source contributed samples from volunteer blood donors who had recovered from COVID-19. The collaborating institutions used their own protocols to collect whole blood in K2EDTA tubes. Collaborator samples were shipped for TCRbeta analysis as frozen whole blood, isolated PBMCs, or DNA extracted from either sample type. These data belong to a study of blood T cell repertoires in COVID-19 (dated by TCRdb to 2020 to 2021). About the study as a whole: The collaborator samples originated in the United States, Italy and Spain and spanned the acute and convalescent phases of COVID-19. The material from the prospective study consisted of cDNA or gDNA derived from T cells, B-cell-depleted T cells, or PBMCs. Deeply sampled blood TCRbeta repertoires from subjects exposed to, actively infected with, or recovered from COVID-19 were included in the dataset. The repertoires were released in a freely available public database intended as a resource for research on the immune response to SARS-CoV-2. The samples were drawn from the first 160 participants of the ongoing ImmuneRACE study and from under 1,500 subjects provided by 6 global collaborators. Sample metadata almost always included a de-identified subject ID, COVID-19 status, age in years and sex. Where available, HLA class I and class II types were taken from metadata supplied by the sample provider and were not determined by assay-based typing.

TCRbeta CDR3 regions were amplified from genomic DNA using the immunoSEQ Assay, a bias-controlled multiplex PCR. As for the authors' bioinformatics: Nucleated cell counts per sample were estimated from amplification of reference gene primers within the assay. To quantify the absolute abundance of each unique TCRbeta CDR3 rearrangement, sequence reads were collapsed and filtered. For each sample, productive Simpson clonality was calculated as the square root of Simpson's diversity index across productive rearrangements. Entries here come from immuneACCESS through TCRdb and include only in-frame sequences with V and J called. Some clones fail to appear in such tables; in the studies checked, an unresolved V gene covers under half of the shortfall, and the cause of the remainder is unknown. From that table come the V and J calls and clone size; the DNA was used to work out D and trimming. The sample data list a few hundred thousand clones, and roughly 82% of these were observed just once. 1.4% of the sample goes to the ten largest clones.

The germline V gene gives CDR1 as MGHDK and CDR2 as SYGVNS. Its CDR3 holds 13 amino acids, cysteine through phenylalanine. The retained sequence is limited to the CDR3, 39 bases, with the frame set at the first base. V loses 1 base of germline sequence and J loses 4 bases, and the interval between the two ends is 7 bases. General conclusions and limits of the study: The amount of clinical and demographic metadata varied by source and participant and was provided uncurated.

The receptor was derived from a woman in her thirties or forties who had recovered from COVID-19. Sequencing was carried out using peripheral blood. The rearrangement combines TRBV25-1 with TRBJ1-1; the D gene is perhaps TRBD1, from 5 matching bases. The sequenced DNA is TGTGCCAGCAGTGAATCAGGGTCCACTGAAGCTTTCTTT. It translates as CASSESGSTEAFF.